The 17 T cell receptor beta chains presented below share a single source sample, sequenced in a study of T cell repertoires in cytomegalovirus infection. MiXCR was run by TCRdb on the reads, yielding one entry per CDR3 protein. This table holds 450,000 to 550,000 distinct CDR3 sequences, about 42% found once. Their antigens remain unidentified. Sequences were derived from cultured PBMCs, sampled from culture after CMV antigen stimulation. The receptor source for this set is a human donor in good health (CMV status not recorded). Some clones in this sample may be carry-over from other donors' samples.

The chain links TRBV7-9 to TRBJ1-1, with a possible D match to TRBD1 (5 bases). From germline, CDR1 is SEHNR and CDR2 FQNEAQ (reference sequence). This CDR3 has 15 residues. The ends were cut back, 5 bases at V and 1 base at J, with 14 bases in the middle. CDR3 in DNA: TGTGCCAGCAGCAATCCCCGTGGGGGGAACACTGAAGCTTTCTTT. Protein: CASSNPRGGNTEAFF.

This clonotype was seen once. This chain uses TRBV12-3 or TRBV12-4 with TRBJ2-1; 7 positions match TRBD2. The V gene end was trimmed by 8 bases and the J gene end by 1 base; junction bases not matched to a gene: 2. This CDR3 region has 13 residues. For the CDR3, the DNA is TGTGCCAGCGCAGCGGGATCCTACAATGAGCAGTTCTTC. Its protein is CASAAGSYNEQFF.

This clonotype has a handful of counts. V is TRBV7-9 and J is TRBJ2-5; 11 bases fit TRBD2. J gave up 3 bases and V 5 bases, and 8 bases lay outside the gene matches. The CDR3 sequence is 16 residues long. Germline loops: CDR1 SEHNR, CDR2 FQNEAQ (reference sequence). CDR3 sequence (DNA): TGTGCCAGCAGCCCTTTATCGGGACTAGCGGAAGAGACCCAGTACTTC. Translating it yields CASSPLSGLAEETQYF.

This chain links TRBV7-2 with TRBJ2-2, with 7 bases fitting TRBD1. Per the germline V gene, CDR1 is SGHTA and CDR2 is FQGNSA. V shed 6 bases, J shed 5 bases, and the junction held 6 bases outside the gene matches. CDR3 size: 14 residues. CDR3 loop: CASRRSRGTGELFF. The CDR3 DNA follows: TGTGCCAGCAGAAGATCCAGGGGGACCGGGGAGCTGTTTTTT. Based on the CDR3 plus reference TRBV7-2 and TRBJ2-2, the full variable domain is GAGVSQSPSNKVTEKGKDVELRCDPISGHTALYWYRQSLGQGLEFLIYFQGNSAPDKSGLPSDRFSAERTGGSVSTLTIQRTQQEDSAVYLCASRRSRGTGELFFGEGSRLTVL.

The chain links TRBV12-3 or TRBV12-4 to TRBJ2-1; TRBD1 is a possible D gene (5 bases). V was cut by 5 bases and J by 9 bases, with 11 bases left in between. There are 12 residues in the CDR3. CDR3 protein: CASSPQGFEQFF. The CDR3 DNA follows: TGTGCCAGCAGTCCCCAGGGTTTTGAGCAGTTCTTC.

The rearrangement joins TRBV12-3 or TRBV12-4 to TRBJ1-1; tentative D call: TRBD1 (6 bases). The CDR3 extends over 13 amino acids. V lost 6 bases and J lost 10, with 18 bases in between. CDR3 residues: CASSSDRSLVAFF. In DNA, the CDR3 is TGTGCCAGCAGCAGTGACAGGTCTCTTGTAGCTTTCTTT.

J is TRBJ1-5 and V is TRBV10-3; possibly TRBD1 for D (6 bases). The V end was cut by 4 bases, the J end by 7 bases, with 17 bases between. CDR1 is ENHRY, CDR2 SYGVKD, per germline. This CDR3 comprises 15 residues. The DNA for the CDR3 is TGTGCCATCAGTGTCGAAACAGGGTTAGGGCAGCCCCAGCATTTT. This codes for CAISVETGLGQPQHF.

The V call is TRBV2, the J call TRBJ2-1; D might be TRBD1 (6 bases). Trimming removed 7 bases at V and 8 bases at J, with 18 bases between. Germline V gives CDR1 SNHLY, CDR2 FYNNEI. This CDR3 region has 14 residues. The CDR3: CASTPGVLSDEQFF. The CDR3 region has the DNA TGTGCCAGCACCCCAGGGGTGCTTTCGGATGAGCAGTTCTTC.

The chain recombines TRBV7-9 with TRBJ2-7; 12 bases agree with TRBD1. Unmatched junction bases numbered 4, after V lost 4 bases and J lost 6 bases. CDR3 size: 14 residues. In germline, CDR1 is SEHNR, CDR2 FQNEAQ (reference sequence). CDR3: CASSSGQGATEQYF. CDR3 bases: TGTGCCAGCAGCTCGGGACAGGGGGCGACCGAGCAGTACTTC.

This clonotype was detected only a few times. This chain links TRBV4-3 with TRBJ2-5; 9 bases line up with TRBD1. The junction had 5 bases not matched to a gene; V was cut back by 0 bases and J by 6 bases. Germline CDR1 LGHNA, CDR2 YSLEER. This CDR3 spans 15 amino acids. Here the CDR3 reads CASSQDRTGVKTQYF. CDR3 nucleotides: TGCGCCAGCAGCCAAGACCGGACAGGGGTAAAGACCCAGTACTTC.

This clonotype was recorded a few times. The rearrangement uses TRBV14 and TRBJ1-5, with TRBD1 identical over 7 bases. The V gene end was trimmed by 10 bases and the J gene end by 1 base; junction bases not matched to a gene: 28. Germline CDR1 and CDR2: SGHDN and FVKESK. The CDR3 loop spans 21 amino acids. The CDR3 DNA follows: TGTGCCATCGCAAGGGTTGGGGAAGACAGGGTCCATCATAAGAGCAATCAGCCCCAGCATTTT. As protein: CAIARVGEDRVHHKSNQPQHF.

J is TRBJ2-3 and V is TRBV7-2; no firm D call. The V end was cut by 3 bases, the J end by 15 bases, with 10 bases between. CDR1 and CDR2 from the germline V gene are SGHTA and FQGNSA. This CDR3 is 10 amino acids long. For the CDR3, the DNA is TGTGCCAGCAGCTTTGGTTCGGTCTATTTT. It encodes CASSFGSVYF. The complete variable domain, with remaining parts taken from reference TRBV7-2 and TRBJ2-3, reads GAGVSQSPSNKVTEKGKDVELRCDPISGHTALYWYRQSLGQGLEFLIYFQGNSAPDKSGLPSDRFSAERTGGSVSTLTIQRTQQEDSAVYLCASSFGSVYFGPGTRLTVL.

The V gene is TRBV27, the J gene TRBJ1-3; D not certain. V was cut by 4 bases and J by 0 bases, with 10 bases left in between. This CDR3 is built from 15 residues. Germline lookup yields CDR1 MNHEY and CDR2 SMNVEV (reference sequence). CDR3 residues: CASSSAYHSGNTIYF. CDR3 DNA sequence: TGTGCCAGCAGTTCTGCATACCACTCTGGAAACACCATATATTTT.

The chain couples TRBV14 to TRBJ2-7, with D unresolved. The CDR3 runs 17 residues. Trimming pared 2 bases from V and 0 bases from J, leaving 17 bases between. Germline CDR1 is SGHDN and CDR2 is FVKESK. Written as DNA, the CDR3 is TGTGCCAGCAGCCAACTCGACATAGGGTTTAACTCCTACGAGCAGTACTTC. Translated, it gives CASSQLDIGFNSYEQYF.

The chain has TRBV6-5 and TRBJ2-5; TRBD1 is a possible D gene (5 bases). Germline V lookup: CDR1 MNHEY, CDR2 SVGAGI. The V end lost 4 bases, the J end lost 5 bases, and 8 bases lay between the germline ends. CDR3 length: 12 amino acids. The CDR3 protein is CASSSGSETQYF. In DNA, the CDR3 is TGTGCCAGCAGTTCAGGGTCGGAGACCCAGTACTTC.

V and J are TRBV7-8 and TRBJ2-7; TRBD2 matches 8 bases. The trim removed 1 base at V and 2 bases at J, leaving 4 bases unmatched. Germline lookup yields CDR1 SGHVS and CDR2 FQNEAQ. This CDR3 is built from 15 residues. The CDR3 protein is CASSLGAGLAYEQYF. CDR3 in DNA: TGTGCCAGCAGCTTAGGGGCGGGACTAGCCTACGAGCAGTACTTC.

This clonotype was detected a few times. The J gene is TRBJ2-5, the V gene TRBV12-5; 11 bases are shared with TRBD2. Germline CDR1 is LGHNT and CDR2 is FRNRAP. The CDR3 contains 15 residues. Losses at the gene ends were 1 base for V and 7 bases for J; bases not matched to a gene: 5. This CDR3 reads CASGLGDSGRGTQYF. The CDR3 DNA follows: TGTGCTAGTGGTTTGGGAGATAGCGGGAGGGGGACCCAGTACTTC.